The clone carrying this T cell receptor (beta chain) was observed once. The antigen remains unidentified. This sample stems from a study of cytomegalovirus exposure and HLA in healthy donors. The study's findings and limits: Cytomegalovirus status was reportedly diagnosed by the classifier with high sensitivity and specificity. TCR beta V segments were, for the most part, productive about 87% or about 30% of the time in an earlier analysis. For most TCR sequences rarity was the rule, although some public TCRs occurred in many donors.

This CDR3 region has 18 residues. The germline V gene has CDR1 SGHNT and CDR2 YYREEE (reference sequence). V lost 5 bases, J lost 5 bases, and 12 bases stayed unmatched. This PCR relied on a set of 60 Vbeta primers and 13 Jbeta primers. The data were produced by immunoSEQ multiplex PCR, yet TCRdb's version contains in-frame clones alone and is incomplete. Counted here are tens of thousands of clones, roughly 80% occurring once; the ten biggest clones make up roughly 2.9%. Healthy people donating bone marrow made up the donors. The source is a woman aged 25 to 39 in good health and CMV-seronegative. The genes are TRBV5-4 and TRBJ2-2; 13 positions match TRBD2. The sample consisted of PBMCs. The CDR3 nucleotides are TGTGCCAGCAGTTCACCGGGACTAGCGGGGATACGGACCGGGGAGCTGTTTTTT. Its protein is CASSSPGLAGIRTGELFF. The full variable domain, rest sourced from reference TRBV5-4 and TRBJ2-2, is ETGVTQSPTHLIKTRGQQVTLRCSSQSGHNTVSWYQQALGQGPQFIFQYYREEENGRGNFPPRFSGLQFPNYSSELNVNALELDDSALYLCASSSPGLAGIRTGELFFGEGSRLTVL.